These T cell receptor beta chains were read from a single sample in a study of blood T cells in healthy people across ages. TCRdb re-analysed the 5' RACE reads in MiXCR, keeping a single row per CDR3 protein. The sample shows fewer than 950,000 distinct CDR3 sequences, roughly 50% of them seen only once. Sequenced material: blood. The receptors come from an elderly man in good health. CDR3s include the opening cysteine and the closing phenylalanine or tryptophan. A D gene is named only where the DNA matches it firmly. A row's size may be missing; if present it is once, few, many or a size class.

J	size	V	D	length	CDR3	DNA
TRBJ2-3	NA	TRBV9	NA	14	CASSAVLGGDTQYF	TGTGCCAGCAGCGCGGTCCTAGGCGGGGATACGCAGTATTTT
TRBJ2-2	once	TRBV9	TRBD1	15	CASSSRDSYTGELFF	TGTGCCAGCAGCTCCCGGGACAGCTACACCGGGGAGCTGTTTTTT
TRBJ2-7	once	TRBV7-3	NA	15	CASSPTRSGYNEQYF	TGTGCCAGCAGCCCCACACGAAGCGGCTACAATGAGCAGTACTTC
TRBJ2-5	NA	TRBV7-8	NA	15	CASSFFGSQGETQYF	TGTGCCAGCAGCTTCTTCGGGAGTCAAGGAGAGACCCAGTACTTC
TRBJ2-2	NA	TRBV7-6	NA	17	CASSLAGGGTNTGELFF	TGTGCCAGCAGCTTAGCGGGCGGCGGGACGAACACCGGGGAGCTGTTTTTT
TRBJ1-4	NA	TRBV6-1	NA	13	CASSEPTDEKLFF	TGTGCCAGCAGTGAACCGACGGATGAAAAACTGTTTTTT
TRBJ1-1	NA	TRBV3-1	NA	16	CASSQDIRRISSEAFF	TGTGCCAGCAGCCAAGATATAAGGCGGATATCGTCTGAAGCTTTCTTT
TRBJ2-5	NA	TRBV12-3/TRBV12-4	NA	17	CASSLNLAEGGGETQYF	TGTGCCAGCAGTTTAAATCTAGCGGAGGGGGGCGGAGAGACCCAGTACTTC
TRBJ2-3	NA	TRBV2	NA	14	CASSVWSRTDTQYF	TGTGCCAGCAGTGTGTGGTCACGCACAGATACGCAGTATTTT
TRBJ2-1	NA	TRBV27	NA	14	CASSFGFSYNEQFF	TGTGCCAGCAGTTTCGGATTTTCCTACAATGAGCAGTTCTTC
TRBJ2-7	NA	TRBV29-1	TRBD2	13	CSVVLAGAGEQYF	TGCAGCGTTGTCCTAGCGGGAGCGGGCGAGCAGTACTTC
TRBJ2-1	NA	TRBV24-1	TRBD2	14	CATSEPSGNNEQFF	TGTGCCACCAGTGAACCTAGCGGGAACAATGAGCAGTTCTTC
TRBJ1-3	NA	TRBV11-2	TRBD1	19	CASSPRYEGALFSGNTIYF	TGTGCCAGCAGCCCCCGTTATGAGGGGGCGCTTTTCTCTGGAAACACCATATATTTT
TRBJ1-2	few	TRBV6-2/TRBV6-3	NA	16	CASSYVRGNSLQRYTF	TGTGCCAGCAGTTACGTGCGGGGTAATTCCCTTCAGCGCTACACCTTC
TRBJ2-4	NA	TRBV19	TRBD1	14	CASSIGTGRNIQYF	TGTGCCAGTAGTATCGGGACAGGGAGAAACATTCAGTACTTC
TRBJ2-7	few	TRBV5-1	NA	15	CASSPLSGVSYEQYF	TGCGCCAGCAGTCCCCTCTCGGGAGTCTCCTACGAGCAGTACTTC
TRBJ2-1	NA	TRBV14	NA	15	CASSLPAPLYNEQFF	TGTGCCAGCAGCCTCCCGGCTCCTCTATACAATGAGCAGTTCTTC
TRBJ2-7	NA	TRBV5-1	NA	15	CASSSSGVSYNEQYF	TGCGCCAGCAGCTCATCCGGGGTCTCCTACAATGAGCAGTACTTC
TRBJ2-1	few	TRBV29-1	NA	15	CSVEEAGQRYNEQFF	TGCAGCGTTGAAGAGGCAGGACAACGCTACAATGAGCAGTTCTTC
TRBJ2-7	NA	TRBV21-1	NA	17	CARAYPGQDRGFGEQYF	TGTGCCAGGGCGTACCCAGGGCAGGACAGGGGTTTTGGCGAGCAGTACTTC
TRBJ2-7	NA	TRBV25-1	NA	13	CASNPQGSYEQYF	TGTGCCAGCAACCCGCAGGGCTCCTACGAGCAGTACTTC
TRBJ1-1	NA	TRBV18	NA	14	CASSEGLLNTEAFF	TGTGCCAGCTCCGAAGGCCTACTGAACACTGAAGCTTTCTTT
TRBJ2-1	NA	TRBV14	NA	11	CASSQSREAFF	TGTGCCAGCAGCCAGAGCCGCGAGGCGTTCTTC
TRBJ2-3	NA	TRBV4-2	NA	12	CASSQVGRDAYF	TGTGCCAGCAGCCAAGTCGGGAGAGACGCGTATTTT
TRBJ1-1	few	TRBV4-2	TRBD1	15	CASRGQESMNTEAFF	TGTGCCAGCAGGGGACAGGAATCTATGAACACTGAAGCTTTCTTT
TRBJ1-4	NA	TRBV29-1	NA	11	CSVVDREKLFF	TGCAGCGTTGTAGATCGGGAAAAACTGTTTTTT
TRBJ2-5	NA	TRBV12-3/TRBV12-4	NA	15	CASSFTLMGMETQYF	TGTGCCAGCAGTTTCACATTGATGGGCATGGAGACCCAGTACTTC
TRBJ1-4	NA	TRBV7-8	NA	14	CASSLRDGGEKLFF	TGTGCCAGCAGCCTCCGGGACGGCGGTGAAAAACTGTTTTTT
TRBJ2-1	NA	TRBV5-1	TRBD2	14	CASKSEREGNEQFF	TGCGCCAGCAAATCGGAGCGGGAGGGCAATGAGCAGTTCTTC
TRBJ2-1	NA	TRBV24-1	TRBD1	17	CATSESLWDSRNNEQFF	TGTGCCACCAGTGAATCGCTCTGGGACAGCCGAAACAATGAGCAGTTCTTC
TRBJ2-7	NA	TRBV6-2/TRBV6-3	TRBD2	15	CASTPLGGSVDEQYF	TGTGCCAGCACCCCGCTGGGCGGGAGCGTCGACGAGCAGTACTTC
TRBJ2-2	NA	TRBV5-1	NA	14	CASSPGQDTGELFF	TGCGCCAGCAGCCCCGGACAAGACACCGGGGAGCTGTTTTTT
TRBJ2-7	NA	TRBV20-1	NA	16	CSARSVMIGLGYEQYF	TGCAGTGCTAGATCTGTAATGATTGGCCTAGGTTACGAGCAGTACTTC
TRBJ2-5	NA	TRBV20-1	NA	10	CSAGLREQYF	TGCAGTGCTGGCTTGAGGGAGCAGTACTTC
TRBJ2-7	NA	TRBV7-9	TRBD1	17	CASSLALGQGHYYEQYF	TGTGCCAGCAGCTTAGCCTTGGGACAGGGGCACTATTACGAGCAGTACTTC
TRBJ2-7	NA	TRBV21-1	NA	18	CASSKRGQGNHRVYEQYF	TGTGCCAGCAGCAAACGCGGGCAGGGTAATCATCGCGTCTACGAGCAGTACTTC
TRBJ2-1	NA	TRBV29-1	TRBD2	16	CSVVGTSTGPYNEQFF	TGCAGCGTTGTCGGGACTAGCACAGGCCCCTACAATGAGCAGTTCTTC
TRBJ2-1	NA	TRBV20-1	NA	13	CSALRTAPGEQFF	TGCAGTGCCCTCCGGACGGCCCCCGGTGAGCAGTTCTTC
TRBJ2-7	once	TRBV9	TRBD2	15	CASSVETSGPHEQYF	TGTGCCAGCAGCGTAGAGACTAGCGGTCCCCACGAGCAGTACTTC
TRBJ2-7	few	TRBV9	TRBD2	15	CASSVAGGGSYEQYF	TGTGCCAGCAGCGTAGCGGGGGGGGGTTCCTACGAGCAGTACTTC
TRBJ2-3	NA	TRBV28	NA	14	CASSKARGADTQYF	TGTGCCAGCAGTAAGGCCAGGGGTGCAGATACGCAGTATTTT
TRBJ2-1	NA	TRBV3-1	NA	14	CASSPAPGANEQFF	TGTGCCAGCAGCCCAGCCCCGGGAGCCAATGAGCAGTTCTTC
TRBJ2-5	NA	TRBV5-5	NA	12	CASRGGEETQYF	TGTGCCAGCAGAGGGGGAGAAGAGACCCAGTACTTC
TRBJ2-7	NA	TRBV6-1	NA	12	CASRTVNDEQYF	TGTGCCAGCAGGACAGTCAACGACGAGCAGTACTTC
TRBJ2-7	few	TRBV20-1	TRBD2	14	CSARAGGSSYEQYF	TGCAGTGCTAGAGCGGGGGGGAGCTCCTACGAGCAGTACTTC
TRBJ2-7	few	TRBV5-1	TRBD1	11	CASRTGLEQYF	TGCGCCAGCCGGACAGGGCTCGAGCAGTACTTC
TRBJ2-5	NA	TRBV20-1	TRBD2	17	CSATRMGRESYQETQYF	TGCAGTGCTACCCGAATGGGGCGGGAGTCGTACCAAGAGACCCAGTACTTC
TRBJ2-1	NA	TRBV20-1	TRBD2	15	CSARDALAGIPEQFF	TGCAGTGCTAGAGATGCACTAGCGGGAATCCCCGAGCAGTTCTTC
TRBJ1-1	NA	TRBV18	NA	14	CASSPAGMNTEAFF	TGTGCCAGCTCACCTGCAGGGATGAACACTGAAGCTTTCTTT
TRBJ1-2	NA	TRBV9	NA	15	CASSVDGDGYYGYTF	TGTGCCAGCAGCGTAGATGGGGACGGATACTATGGCTACACCTTC
TRBJ2-7	NA	TRBV2	TRBD1	13	CASITGGGYEQYF	TGTGCCAGCATTACAGGGGGAGGCTACGAGCAGTACTTC
TRBJ2-1	once	TRBV5-1	TRBD2	15	CASSLVPGGDNEQFF	TGCGCCAGCAGCTTGGTGCCGGGAGGGGACAATGAGCAGTTCTTC
TRBJ1-2	NA	TRBV18	TRBD1	16	CASSPPGWDRADGYTF	TGTGCCAGCTCACCACCCGGATGGGACAGGGCGGATGGCTACACCTTC